This T cell receptor beta chain is from a study of T cell clonotyping in hematopoietic cell transplantation. There are 14 residues in the CDR3. The V and J ends lost 2 bases and 5 bases respectively, with 12 bases between them. Germline V gene data show CDR1 as SGHTA and CDR2 as FQGNSA. Here immunoSEQ multiplex PCR was the method, and the copy in TCRdb shows in-frame clones only, minus some. The sample contains 15,000 to 20,000 clones, approximately 83% of which appear only once. The J gene is TRBJ2-5, the V gene TRBV7-2, with D unresolved. Sequencing was done on a sample of peripheral blood mononuclear cells. The source of this sequence is a middle-aged woman in good health. Some clones in this sample may be carry-over from other donors' samples. The CDR3, as DNA: TGTGCCAGCAGCTTATGGCAGATCGGGGAGACCCAGTACTTC. This sequence encodes CASSLWQIGETQYF.